The present T cell receptor beta chain was sequenced within a study of early T cells in non-severe SARS-CoV-2 infection. Study-level information: Sequenced material consisted of bulk RNA (from unsorted whole blood), and chains were unpaired.

This CDR3 has 12 residues. Trimming stripped 7 bases from V and 1 base from J, with 5 bases between. The sample holds many counts of this clonotype. The target antigen is unknown. Individual cDNA molecules received unique molecular identifiers. TCRdb redid the calling of the 5' RACE reads with MiXCR, one entry per CDR3 protein. The sample includes around 44,000 distinct CDR3 sequences, 6% to 8% seen only once; the top ten take roughly 5%. Overall study results and limits: There was a bias toward anti-spike CD8 responses in VDJdb matching, which missed private and CD4 specificities.

This clonotype was obtained from an adult who was a healthcare worker with PCR-confirmed SARS-CoV-2 infection or an uninfected control (not recorded which). The chain is built from TRBV12-3 or TRBV12-4 and TRBJ1-5; no clear D. Material for sequencing was whole blood. The CDR3 reads CASKLSNQPQHF. The CDR3 DNA sequence: TGTGCCAGCAAGCTAAGCAATCAGCCCCAGCATTTT.